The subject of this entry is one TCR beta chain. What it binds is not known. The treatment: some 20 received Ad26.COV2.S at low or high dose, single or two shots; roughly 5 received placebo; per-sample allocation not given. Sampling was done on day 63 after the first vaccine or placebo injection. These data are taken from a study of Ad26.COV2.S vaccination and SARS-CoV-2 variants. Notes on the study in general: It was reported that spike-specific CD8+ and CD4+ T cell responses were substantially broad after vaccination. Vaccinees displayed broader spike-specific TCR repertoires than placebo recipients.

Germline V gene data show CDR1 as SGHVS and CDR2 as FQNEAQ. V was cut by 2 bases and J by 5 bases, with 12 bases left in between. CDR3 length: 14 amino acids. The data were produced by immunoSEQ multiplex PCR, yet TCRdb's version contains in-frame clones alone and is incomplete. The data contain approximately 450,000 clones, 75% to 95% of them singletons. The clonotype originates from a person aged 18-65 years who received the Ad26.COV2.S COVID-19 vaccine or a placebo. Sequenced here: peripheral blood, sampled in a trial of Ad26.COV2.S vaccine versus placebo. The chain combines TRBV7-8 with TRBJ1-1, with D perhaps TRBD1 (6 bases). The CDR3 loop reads CASSLQGRRTEAFF. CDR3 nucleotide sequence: TGTGCCAGCAGCTTACAGGGGAGGAGGACTGAAGCTTTCTTT.